Described below is a single T cell receptor (beta chain) sequence and its context. Profiled with immunoSEQ multiplex PCR; TCRdb holds only in-frame clones, not every one. The table has 90,000 to 110,000 clones, almost 90% seen once. These data originate in a study of glioma-infiltrating T cells after dendritic cell vaccination. Study-level information: Dendritic cell vaccine was injected intradermally three times, biweekly.

Time point denoted: after dendritic cell vaccination, including at tumor progression/relapse. PBMC sampling occurred before vaccination, two weeks after the third dose, and at progression. Germline CDR1 reads SGHRS; CDR2 reads YFSETQ. Trimming pared 2 bases from V and 2 bases from J, leaving 7 bases between. The CDR3 extends over 13 amino acids. Sequences were derived from blood, sampled after dendritic cell vaccination. The chain links TRBV5-1 to TRBJ1-1; D possibly corresponds to TRBD1 (5 bases). The receptor's source is a human donor with glioblastoma. The CDR3 here is CASSFQGNTEAFF. The CDR3 coding sequence is TGCGCCAGCAGCTTTCAGGGTAACACTGAAGCTTTCTTT. The entire variable domain, with the rest obtained from reference TRBV5-1 and TRBJ1-1, is as follows: KAGVTQTPRYLIKTRGQQVTLSCSPISGHRSVSWYQQTPGQGLQFLFEYFSETQRNKGNFPGRFSGRQFSNSRSEMNVSTLELGDSALYLCASSFQGNTEAFFGQGTRLTVV.